Each of the 4 T cell receptor beta chains below was sequenced from the same sample in a study of vaccination and CD4 T cells after COVID-19 (dated by TCRdb to between 2021 and 2024). Libraries were constructed by PCR. The instrument was an Illumina iSeq 100. DNA from cultured CD4+ T cells underwent TCR sequencing with the Oncomine TCR Beta short-read assay at the Johns Hopkins FTIC core. TCRdb reanalyzed the raw reads on its own, using fastp at Q25 for trimming and MiXCR for clone calling, and kept in-frame beta chains. Every distinct CDR3 protein forms one entry, paired with its most common genes and DNA. The sample table contains under 20,000 distinct CDR3 sequences; only one count was recorded for roughly a quarter of them. The ten largest account for approximately 10% of the sample. The label giving this sample's treatment or condition can be read as: approximately 9-day PBMC culture with coronavirus spike peptide pools or control peptides (ViraFEST assay).

Their specific antigens are unknown. What was sequenced was cultured CD4+ T cells from blood. These TCRs come from a human donor with COVID-19.

The rearrangement links TRBV10-1 to TRBJ1-6; D remains ambiguous. The V and J ends lost 8 bases and 11 bases respectively, with 7 bases between them. CDR3 size: 10 residues. CDR1 is WNHNN and CDR2 is SYGVQD in the germline V gene (reference sequence). The CDR3 protein is CASPPTPLHF. DNA of the CDR3: TGCGCCAGCCCCCCGACACCCCTCCACTTT.

This clonotype has just a few counts. The chain carries TRBV6-2 or TRBV6-3 and TRBJ2-7, with D perhaps matching TRBD1 or TRBD2 (5 bases each). V lost 6 bases to trimming and J lost 3 bases, with 9 bases between them. The CDR3 has 12 residues. From germline, CDR1 is MNHEY and CDR2 SVGEGT. The CDR3 bases are TGTGCCAGCAGGGGACCCCTCTACGAGCAGTACTTC. Translated: CASRGPLYEQYF.

This rearrangement joins TRBV18 to TRBJ2-3; D gene unclear. Germline CDR1 reads KGHSH; CDR2 reads LQKENI. The CDR3 extends over 12 amino acids. The V and J ends lost 3 bases and 6 bases respectively, with 7 bases between them. CDR3 nucleotides: TGTGCCAGCTCACCCGGCAGGGATACGCAGTATTTT. It yields the protein CASSPGRDTQYF.

The V call is TRBV6-1, the J call TRBJ2-3; 9 nucleotides line up with TRBD1. Trimming cost V 4 bases and J 5 bases; bases outside gene matches: 4. CDR1 is MNHNS and CDR2 is SASEGT in the germline V gene. The CDR3 has 14 residues. CDR3 sequence: CASSGQTGGDTQYF. In DNA, the CDR3 is TGTGCCAGCAGTGGTCAGACAGGGGGAGATACGCAGTATTTT.